The 17 T cell receptor beta chains below all came from one sample that was sequenced in a study of T cells after posttransplantation cyclophosphamide. Clones were sequenced by immunoSEQ multiplex PCR, and TCRdb holds only the in-frame ones, with some missing. Of approximately 26,000 clones in the sample, roughly 90% were seen once. Sequenced material: PBMCs. These TCRs come from a man aged 50-59 years.

The chain has TRBV5-1 and TRBJ2-3; 8 nucleotides align to TRBD2. The junction had 4 bases not matched to a gene; V was cut back by 0 bases and J by 1 base. Germline CDR1 reads SGHRS; CDR2 reads YFSETQ. The CDR3 spans 16 residues. This CDR3 is CASSLVPGGGTDTQYF. The DNA for the CDR3 is TGCGCCAGCAGCTTGGTTCCGGGGGGGGGCACAGATACGCAGTATTTT.

V usage is TRBV27 and J usage is TRBJ1-1; D is perhaps TRBD1 (6 bases). The germline V gene encodes CDR1 MNHEY and CDR2 SMNVEV (reference sequence). V lost 4 bases, J lost 1 base, and 7 bases lay in between. This CDR3 comprises 13 residues. CDR3 loop: CASSWGQNTEAFF. In nucleotides, the CDR3 is TGTGCCAGCAGTTGGGGGCAGAACACTGAAGCTTTCTTT.

The chain combines TRBV5-5 with TRBJ1-1; TRBD1 matches 9 bases. Germline CDR1 and CDR2: SGHKS and YYEKEE (reference sequence). This CDR3 contains 12 residues. Trimming cost V 5 bases and J 4 bases; bases outside gene matches: 0. CDR3 bases: TGTGCCAGCAGGGACAGGGGCACTGAAGCTTTCTTT. Its protein product is CASRDRGTEAFF.

The chain uses TRBV27 and TRBJ1-1; possible D gene TRBD1, 6 bases. This CDR3 spans 13 amino acids. The germline gives CDR1 MNHEY, CDR2 SMNVEV (reference sequence). V was pared by 5 bases and J by 5 bases, with 12 bases between. The CDR3 loop reads CASSINRATEAFF. DNA of the CDR3: TGTGCCAGCAGTATAAACAGGGCTACTGAAGCTTTCTTT.

This chain links TRBV6-4 with TRBJ1-1; no firm D call. CDR3 length equals 16 residues. V shed 4 bases and J shed 0 bases, with 15 bases lying between them. CDR1 is MRHNA and CDR2 is SNTAGT in the germline V gene. The CDR3 bases are TGTGCCAGCAGTGCTCAGGCGTCAGTCTTGAACACTGAAGCTTTCTTT. It codes for CASSAQASVLNTEAFF.

V and J are TRBV10-2 and TRBJ2-1; 16 bases are a match to TRBD2. This CDR3 contains 14 residues. Trimming removed 6 bases from V and 9 bases from J; junction bases left unmatched: 2. The V gene's germline CDR1 is WSHSY and CDR2 SAAADI. The CDR3 DNA follows: TGCGCCAGCAGGGGACTAGCGGGAGGGCTTGAGCAGTTCTTC. Its translation is CASRGLAGGLEQFF.

The rearrangement joins TRBV7-9 to TRBJ2-1, with 7 bases identical to TRBD1. Germline V gene lookup returns CDR1 SEHNR and CDR2 FQNEAQ (reference sequence). With 6 bases clipped from V and 7 bases from J, the junction kept 9 bases outside the gene matches. CDR3 length: 14 residues. CDR3 in DNA: TGTGCCAGCAGTAGAGTTTTACAGGGGAATGAGCAGTTCTTC. Translated: CASSRVLQGNEQFF.

On this clone: Sequence at one end of the junction differs from germline and may be a read error. The chain uses TRBV6-1 and TRBJ1-2; D may be TRBD1 (5 bases). The CDR3 consists of 14 residues. The V gene's germline CDR1 is MNHNS and CDR2 SASEGT. The CDR3 coding sequence is TGTGCCAGCAGTGAAGGGTCGGGGGTCTATGGCCACACCTTC. Protein sequence: CASSEGSGVYGHTF.

CDR3: CASTTPFHSGNTIYF. DNA of the CDR3: TGTGCCAGTACAACCCCATTTCACTCTGGAAACACCATATATTTT. This chain uses TRBV6-1 with TRBJ1-3; no reliable D call. Trimming removed 9 bases at V and 0 bases at J, with 15 bases between. Germline-derived CDR1 and CDR2 are MNHNS and SASEGT. The CDR3 totals 15 residues.

The chain employs TRBV5-6 and TRBJ1-2; possible D gene TRBD1, 5 bases. V was cut by 4 bases and J by 0 bases, with 16 bases left in between. Germline assignment: CDR1 SGHDT and CDR2 YYEEEE. CDR3 length: 16 residues. For the CDR3, the DNA is TGTGCCAGCAGCCCGAGGTCGGGGGGACCTAACTATGGCTACACCTTC. Residues: CASSPRSGGPNYGYTF.

The rearrangement uses TRBV6-5 and TRBJ1-2, with no clear D. Germline CDR1 MNHEY, CDR2 SVGAGI. The V end was cut by 9 bases, the J end by 5 bases, with 19 bases between. This CDR3 comprises 14 residues. CDR3 sequence: CASRGDSRVYGYTF. Here the CDR3 DNA reads TGTGCCAGTAGAGGTGACTCGAGGGTTTATGGCTACACCTTC.

The chain is built from TRBV11-3 and TRBJ2-7; 8 positions agree with TRBD2. The CDR3 sequence is 16 residues long. J was trimmed by 4 bases and V by 2 bases; bases with no gene match: 10. Germline V CDR1 and CDR2: SGHNT, YENEEA. For the CDR3, the DNA is TGTGCCAGCAGCTTAAAGGCGGGGGGAAGTCCTTACGAGCAGTACTTC. This gives the protein CASSLKAGGSPYEQYF.

V and J are TRBV5-4 and TRBJ2-3, with unresolved D. Germline V gives CDR1 SGHNT, CDR2 YYREEE (reference sequence). The CDR3 extends over 12 amino acids. V was shortened by 1 base and J by 4 bases, with 4 bases between the two germline ends. CDR3 coding DNA: TGTGCCAGCAGCTTGATAGCAGATACGCAGTATTTT. Its translation is CASSLIADTQYF.

CDR3 bases: TGTGCCAGCAGCCCCGGACGGGGATTCTCTGGAAACACCATATATTTT. Protein product: CASSPGRGFSGNTIYF. The chain links TRBV13 to TRBJ1-3; D is ambiguous. Per germline, CDR1 PRHDT and CDR2 FYEKMQ (reference sequence). Trimming pared 5 bases from V and 0 bases from J, leaving 14 bases between. This CDR3 is 16 amino acids long.

J is TRBJ1-4 and V is TRBV30; D unclear. In germline, CDR1 is GTSNPN, CDR2 SVGIG (reference sequence). The CDR3 is made up of 17 amino acids. Trimming removed 0 bases from V and 6 bases from J, with 20 bases in between. The CDR3 region is CAWSVRLLRNGDEKLFF. The CDR3 DNA sequence: TGTGCCTGGAGTGTTCGACTTCTCCGCAACGGGGATGAAAAACTGTTTTTT.

This rearrangement joins TRBV18 to TRBJ1-3; D not resolved. The germline V gene has CDR1 KGHSH and CDR2 LQKENI. The CDR3 contains 14 residues. V lost 8 bases, J lost 0 bases, and 11 bases lay in between. CDR3 loop: CASHRDSSGNTIYF. The DNA of the CDR3 is TGTGCCAGCCACAGAGATAGCTCTGGAAACACCATATATTTT.

As regards this clone: Mismatch with germline at one junction end may stem from a read error. Other DNA sequences of this sample code for an identical CDR3. The V and J genes are TRBV19 and TRBJ1-1; D is undetermined. CDR3 length: 12 residues. CDR1 and CDR2 (germline): LNHDA, SQIVND (reference sequence). The CDR3 bases are TGTGCCAGTAGTACTCCCCCTACTGAAGCTTTTTTT. This translates into CASSTPPTEAFF.